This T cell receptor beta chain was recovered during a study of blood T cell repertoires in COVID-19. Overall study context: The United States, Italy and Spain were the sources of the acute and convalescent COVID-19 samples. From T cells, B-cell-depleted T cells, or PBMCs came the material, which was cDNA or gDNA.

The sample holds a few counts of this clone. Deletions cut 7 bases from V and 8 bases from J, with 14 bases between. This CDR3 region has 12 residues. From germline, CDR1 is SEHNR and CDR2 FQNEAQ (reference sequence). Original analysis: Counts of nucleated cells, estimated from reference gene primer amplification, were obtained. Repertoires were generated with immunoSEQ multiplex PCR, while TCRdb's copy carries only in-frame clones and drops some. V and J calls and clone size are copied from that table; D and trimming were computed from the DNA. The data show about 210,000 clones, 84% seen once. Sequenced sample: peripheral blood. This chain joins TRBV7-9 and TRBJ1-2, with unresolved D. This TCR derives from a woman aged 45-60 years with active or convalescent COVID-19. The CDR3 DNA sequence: TGTGCCAGCACCACTACGCGAGGGGGCTACACCTTC. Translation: CASTTTRGGYTF.